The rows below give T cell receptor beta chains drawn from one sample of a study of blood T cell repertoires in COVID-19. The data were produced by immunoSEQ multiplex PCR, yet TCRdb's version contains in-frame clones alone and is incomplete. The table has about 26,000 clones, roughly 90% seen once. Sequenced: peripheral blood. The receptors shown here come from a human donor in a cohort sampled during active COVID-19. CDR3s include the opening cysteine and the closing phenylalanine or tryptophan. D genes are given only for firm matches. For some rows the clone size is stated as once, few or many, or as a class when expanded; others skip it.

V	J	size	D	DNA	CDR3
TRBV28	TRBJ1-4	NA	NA	TGTGCCAGCAGTTTAGTGGGGACACATAATGAAAAACTGTTTTTT	CASSLVGTHNEKLFF
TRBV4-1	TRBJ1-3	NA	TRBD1	TGCGCCAGCAGCCAAGATTTGGAGGACAGGGCCTTGATCTCTGGAAACACCATATATTTT	CASSQDLEDRALISGNTIYF
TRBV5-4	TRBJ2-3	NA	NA	TGTGCCAGCAGCCCCGACAGAGTAGCTAGCACAGATACGCAGTATTTT	CASSPDRVASTDTQYF
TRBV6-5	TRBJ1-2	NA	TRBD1	TGTGCCAGCAGCGACCCGGGACAGGCCCTGGGGGGCTACACCTTC	CASSDPGQALGGYTF
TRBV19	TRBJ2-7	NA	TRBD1	TGTGCCAGTAGTATAGGAGGGGGCAACTACGAGCAGTACTTC	CASSIGGGNYEQYF
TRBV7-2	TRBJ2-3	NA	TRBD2	TGTGCCAGCAGCTTAGACTCGCCTAGCGGGAGGGGTTTCACAGATACGCAGTATTTT	CASSLDSPSGRGFTDTQYF
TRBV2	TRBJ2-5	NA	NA	TGTGCCAGCAGTGAGGCGAACAGGGCTCAAGAGACCCAGTACTTC	CASSEANRAQETQYF
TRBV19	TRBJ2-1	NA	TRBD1	TGTGCCAGTAGTCGGGTAGGGGGCCCGGATGAGCAGTTCTTC	CASSRVGGPDEQFF
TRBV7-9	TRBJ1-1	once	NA	TGTGCCAGCAGCTCTGTTGAGGGGGTGTTGAACACTGAAGCTTTCTTT	CASSSVEGVLNTEAFF
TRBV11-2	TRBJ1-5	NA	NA	TGTGCCAGCAGAGGACAGTCCCGAGGGCCCCAGCATTTT	CASRGQSRGPQHF
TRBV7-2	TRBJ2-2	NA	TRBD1	TGTGCCAGCAGCTCCGGACAGGGGAAAGGCACCGGGGAGCTGTTTTTT	CASSSGQGKGTGELFF
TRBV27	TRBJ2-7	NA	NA	TGTGCCAGCTCGTTGTCATGGTCACCCGGCGAGCAGTACTTC	CASSLSWSPGEQYF
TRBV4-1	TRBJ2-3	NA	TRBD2	TGCGCCAGCAGCCGCACTGGGACGGGGGGTGGTGCAGATACGCAGTATTTT	CASSRTGTGGGADTQYF
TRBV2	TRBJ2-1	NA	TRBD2	TGTGCCAGCAGCGGACTAGCGGCCGGAGGGAATGAGCAGTTCTTC	CASSGLAAGGNEQFF
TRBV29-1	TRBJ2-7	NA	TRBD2	TGCAGCTCCGGGGAGGGGAACGAGCAGTACTTC	CSSGEGNEQYF